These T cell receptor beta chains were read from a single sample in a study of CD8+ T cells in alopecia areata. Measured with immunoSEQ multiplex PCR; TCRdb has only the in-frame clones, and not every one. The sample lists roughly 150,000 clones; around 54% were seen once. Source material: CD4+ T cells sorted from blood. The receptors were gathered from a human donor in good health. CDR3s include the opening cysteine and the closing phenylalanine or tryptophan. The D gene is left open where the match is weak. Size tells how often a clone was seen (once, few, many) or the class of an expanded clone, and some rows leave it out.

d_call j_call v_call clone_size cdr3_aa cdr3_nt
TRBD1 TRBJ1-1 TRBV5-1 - CASSSDRGMNTEAFF TGCGCCAGCAGCTCTGACAGGGGAATGAACACTGAAGCTTTCTTT
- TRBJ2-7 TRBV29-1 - CSVAGAYEQYF TGCAGCGTTGCTGGCGCCTACGAGCAGTACTTC
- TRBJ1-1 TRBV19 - CASTTRMNTEAFF TGTGCCAGTACTACCCGAATGAACACTGAAGCTTTCTTT
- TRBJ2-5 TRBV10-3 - CAISESALLRIQETQYF TGTGCCATCAGTGAGTCGGCCCTTCTGCGGATACAAGAGACCCAGTACTTC
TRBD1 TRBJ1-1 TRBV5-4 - CASSTTGDGNTEAFF TGTGCCAGCAGCACTACAGGGGATGGGAACACTGAAGCTTTCTTT
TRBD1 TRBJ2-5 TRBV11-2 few CASSLSGTGQLGTQYF TGTGCCAGCAGCTTGTCTGGGACAGGGCAGCTTGGGACCCAGTACTTC
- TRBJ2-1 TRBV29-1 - CSVVVLTLNEQFF TGCAGCGTTGTAGTACTCACACTAAATGAGCAGTTCTTC
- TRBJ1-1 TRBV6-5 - CASSPRSVNTEAFF TGTGCCAGCAGCCCCCGATCCGTGAACACTGAAGCTTTCTTT
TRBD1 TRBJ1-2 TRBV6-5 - CASSYSGQGARGYTF TGTGCCAGCAGTTACTCGGGACAGGGGGCGCGTGGCTACACCTTC
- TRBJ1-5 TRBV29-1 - CSVAGDNQPQHF TGCAGCGTTGCAGGGGACAATCAGCCCCAGCATTTT
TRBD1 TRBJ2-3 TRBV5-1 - CASSPGQGLDTQYF TGCGCCAGCAGCCCAGGACAGGGCCTAGATACGCAGTATTTT
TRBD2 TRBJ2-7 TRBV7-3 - CASSLTLAGEQYF TGTGCCAGCAGCTTAACACTAGCGGGGGAGCAGTACTTC
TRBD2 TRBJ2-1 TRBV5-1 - CASSLTSGSANEQFF TGCGCCAGCAGCTTGACTAGCGGGAGTGCCAATGAGCAGTTCTTC
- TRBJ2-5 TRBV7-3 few CASSLGGRGETQYF TGTGCCAGCAGCTTAGGGGGCAGGGGCGAGACCCAGTACTTC
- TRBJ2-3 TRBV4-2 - CASSQGVTDTQYF TGTGCCAGCAGCCAAGGAGTCACAGATACGCAGTATTTT
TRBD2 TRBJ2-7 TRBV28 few CASSRASGSSYEQYF TGTGCCAGCAGTAGGGCTAGCGGGAGCTCCTACGAGCAGTACTTC
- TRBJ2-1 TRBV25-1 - CASSEGWGASEQFF TGTGCCAGCAGTGAGGGGTGGGGAGCTAGCGAGCAGTTCTTC
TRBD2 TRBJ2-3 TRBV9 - CARKREIMDTQYF TGTGCCAGAAAGCGGGAGATAATGGATACGCAGTATTTT
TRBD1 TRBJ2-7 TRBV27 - CASSTYRGRGKEQYF TGTGCCAGCAGTACCTACAGGGGCCGCGGCAAGGAGCAGTACTTC
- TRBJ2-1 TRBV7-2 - CASSSADHEQFF TGTGCCAGCAGCTCTGCTGACCATGAGCAGTTCTTC